This is a list of T cell receptor beta chains from one sample in a study of T-cell reconstitution after alpha-beta-depleted transplantation in children. In TCRdb, the PCR reads were re-called with MiXCR into one record per CDR3 protein. The sample records a few hundred thousand distinct CDR3 sequences, around a tenth being singletons. The sequencing used PBMCs from the stem cell graft donor, collected from the stem cell graft. All receptors derive from a human donor who donated a stem cell graft to a child with acute lymphoblastic leukemia. Both conserved end residues are part of each CDR3. A D gene is named only where the DNA matches it firmly. Size is stated for part of the rows, as once, few or many counts, or as a class when the clone is expanded.

many - 13 TRBJ2-4 TRBV15 CATSRDLTKPPYF TGTGCCACCAGCAGAGATCTGACCAAACCACCGTACTTC
- - 15 TRBJ2-7 TRBV9 CASSSGGASSYEQYF TGTGCCAGCAGCTCGGGGGGCGCGAGCTCCTACGAGCAGTACTTC
- - 17 TRBJ2-2 TRBV12-3/TRBV12-4 CASSLQFDETNTGELFF TGTGCCAGCAGTTTACAATTCGATGAGACGAACACCGGGGAGCTGTTTTTT
many TRBD1 15 TRBJ2-1 TRBV5-5 CASSGGTGQYNEQFF TGTGCCAGCAGCGGAGGGACAGGGCAGTACAATGAGCAGTTCTTC
- TRBD2 17 TRBJ2-7 TRBV6-2/TRBV6-3 CASSTLGTSGSAYEQYF TGTGCCAGCAGTACCCTTGGGACTAGCGGGAGTGCCTACGAGCAGTACTTC
few - 14 TRBJ1-2 TRBV20-1 CSARKDGRIYGYTF TGCAGTGCTAGGAAGGACGGCCGAATCTATGGCTACACCTTC
few TRBD1 15 TRBJ1-1 TRBV3-1 CASSQGWQGASEAFF TGTGCCAGCAGCCAAGGGTGGCAGGGGGCTTCTGAAGCTTTCTTT
few - 16 TRBJ1-5 TRBV12-3/TRBV12-4 CASSFPAGGANQPQHF TGTGCCAGCAGTTTTCCCGCAGGTGGGGCGAATCAGCCCCAGCATTTT
- - 16 TRBJ1-4 TRBV4-1 CASSQFLRGANEKLFF TGCGCCAGCAGCCAATTTTTGCGGGGAGCTAATGAAAAACTGTTTTTT
few - 13 TRBJ2-7 TRBV5-1 CASSFGLTYEQYF TGCGCCAGCAGCTTCGGCCTAACCTACGAGCAGTACTTC
many - 12 TRBJ2-5 TRBV7-9 CASSLGLETQYF TGTGCCAGCAGCCTAGGGTTGGAGACCCAGTACTTC
few - 15 TRBJ1-2 TRBV30 CAWSQGRDINYGYTF TGTGCCTGGAGTCAGGGCCGGGACATCAACTATGGCTACACCTTC
many - 14 TRBJ2-7 TRBV20-1 CSAAHARSSYEQYF TGCAGTGCCGCTCATGCAAGAAGCTCCTACGAGCAGTACTTC
few TRBD1 15 TRBJ1-1 TRBV14 CASSQVQINRGEAFF TGTGCCAGCAGCCAAGTGCAGATAAACAGGGGTGAAGCTTTCTTT
- - 12 TRBJ2-5 TRBV7-2 CASKKLRETQYF TGTGCCAGTAAAAAGTTGCGAGAGACCCAGTACTTC
- TRBD2 14 TRBJ2-7 TRBV7-2 CASSGTSGLDEQYF TGTGCCAGCAGCGGGACTAGCGGGCTCGACGAGCAGTACTTC
- TRBD2 12 TRBJ2-3 TRBV20-1 CSAYPSGEGHRF TGCAGTGCTTATCCTAGCGGAGAGGGCCACCGTTTT
few TRBD2 17 TRBJ2-2 TRBV14 CASSRPKVAGGHGELFF TGTGCCAGCAGCCGACCAAAAGTAGCGGGAGGTCACGGGGAGCTGTTTTTT
- TRBD1 15 TRBJ2-1 TRBV7-6 CASSLAFTGADEQFF TGTGCCAGCAGCTTAGCATTTACAGGGGCGGATGAGCAGTTCTTC
- TRBD1 15 TRBJ2-1 TRBV20-1 CSARRGGGSHNEQFF TGCAGTGCAAGACGAGGGGGCGGCTCCCACAATGAGCAGTTCTTC
- - 13 TRBJ2-1 TRBV6-1 CASSEGGMGIQFF TGTGCCAGCAGTGAAGGGGGTATGGGGATACAGTTCTTC
- - 13 TRBJ2-7 TRBV27 CASSLVGWDEQYF TGTGCCAGCAGTTTAGTGGGGTGGGACGAGCAGTACTTC
few TRBD1 15 TRBJ2-1 TRBV7-6 CASSSPGQVYNEQFF TGTGCCAGCAGCTCTCCGGGACAGGTCTACAATGAGCAGTTCTTC
many TRBD1 15 TRBJ2-5 TRBV15 CATSRDPGGEETQYF TGTGCCACCAGCAGAGATCCAGGGGGCGAAGAGACCCAGTACTTC
- TRBD1 14 TRBJ1-6 TRBV5-1 CASSLTGVDSPLHF TGCGCCAGCAGCTTGACAGGGGTTGATTCACCCCTCCACTTT
few TRBD1 14 TRBJ1-3 TRBV19 CASGKGASGNTIYF TGTGCCAGTGGAAAGGGGGCGTCTGGAAACACCATATATTTT
- - 17 TRBJ2-3 TRBV7-6 CASSLLMRYGSTDTQYF TGTGCCAGCAGCTTACTTATGCGGTACGGAAGCACAGATACGCAGTATTTT
many TRBD2 15 TRBJ2-5 TRBV29-1 CSVEELAAPQETQYF TGCAGCGTTGAAGAGCTAGCGGCCCCGCAAGAGACCCAGTACTTC
- TRBD2 14 TRBJ2-1 TRBV5-1 CASSRTGGDNEQFF TGCGCCAGCAGTCGAACGGGAGGGGACAATGAGCAGTTCTTC
few - 14 TRBJ2-2 TRBV30 CAWSGGLSTGELFF TGTGCCTGGAGTGGAGGACTTTCCACCGGGGAGCTGTTTTTT
- - 13 TRBJ2-1 TRBV30 CAWSVIQVNEQFF TGTGCCTGGAGTGTTATACAGGTCAATGAGCAGTTCTTC
few - 16 TRBJ2-3 TRBV12-3/TRBV12-4 CASSPRGAGITDTQYF TGTGCCAGCAGTCCCAGGGGGGCGGGGATCACAGATACGCAGTATTTT
many - 15 TRBJ2-6 TRBV5-1 CASSFQVSGANVLTF TGCGCCAGCAGCTTTCAGGTCTCTGGGGCCAACGTCCTGACTTTC
few - 13 TRBJ2-1 TRBV29-1 CSVVISSLYEQFF TGCAGCGTTGTAATATCTAGCTTGTATGAGCAGTTCTTC
many - 15 TRBJ2-3 TRBV7-2 CASSLDGVSTDTQYF TGTGCCAGCAGCTTAGACGGTGTTAGCACAGATACGCAGTATTTT
- - 14 TRBJ1-3 TRBV12-3/TRBV12-4 CASSLISSGNTIYF TGTGCCAGCAGTTTAATAAGCTCCGGAAACACCATATATTTT
many TRBD2 17 TRBJ2-5 TRBV3-1 CASSLTSGRYGQETQYF TGTGCCAGCAGCCTGACTAGCGGGAGGTATGGGCAAGAGACCCAGTACTTC
many TRBD2 16 TRBJ2-2 TRBV18 CASSPSGLAGTGELFF TGTGCCAGCTCACCGTCGGGACTAGCGGGCACCGGGGAGCTGTTTTTT
few - 14 TRBJ1-1 TRBV25-1 CASSETGLGTEAFF TGTGCCAGCAGTGAAACGGGCCTGGGCACTGAAGCTTTCTTT
- - 15 TRBJ1-2 TRBV4-1 CASSQEEGPDYGYTF TGCGCCAGCAGCCAAGAAGAGGGGCCGGACTATGGCTACACCTTC
few TRBD2 14 TRBJ2-1 TRBV20-1 CSATSGRIYNEQFF TGCAGTGCTACCAGCGGGAGAATCTACAATGAGCAGTTCTTC
few - 15 TRBJ2-1 TRBV14 CASSLQRGLYNEQFF TGTGCCAGCAGCCTTCAGAGAGGGCTCTACAATGAGCAGTTCTTC
many - 15 TRBJ2-3 TRBV5-1 CASSIPTRNPDTQYF TGCGCCAGCAGCATACCCACTAGGAATCCAGATACGCAGTATTTT
few - 15 TRBJ1-1 TRBV27 CASSSRGRLGTEAFF TGTGCCAGCAGTTCGCGTGGGCGGCTTGGCACTGAAGCTTTCTTT
- - 13 TRBJ1-5 TRBV29-1 CSVGENTNQPQHF TGCAGCGTTGGGGAAAATACCAATCAGCCCCAGCATTTT